This entry lists 19 T cell receptor beta chains sequenced from one sample in a study of CD8+CD57+ T cells in acquired aplastic anemia. TCR beta VDJ and CDR3 profiles were obtained from a genomic DNA template. TCRdb re-analysed the reads in MiXCR, keeping a single row per CDR3 protein. The sample carries a few hundred thousand distinct CDR3 sequences, about 50% recorded once. Patients who underwent sequencing had shown CD8+CD57+ cell expansion by flow cytometry. Specimen: sorted CD4+, CD8+, or CD8+CD57+ T cells (not recorded which) from PBMCs. The origin of the receptors is a human donor with aplastic anemia.

Details on this clonotype: A junction end diverges from the germline sequence, so it may reflect a read error. The chain has TRBV10-3 and TRBJ2-7; D could derive from TRBD1 or TRBD2 (6 bases each). From germline, CDR1 is ENHRY and CDR2 SYGVKD. The CDR3 sequence is 15 residues long. CDR3 sequence reads: CAISRLGGNTGELYF. The CDR3 nucleotides read TGTGCCATCAGCCGGTTAGGGGGGAACACCGGGGAGCTGTACTTC.

The chain recombines TRBV12-3 or TRBV12-4 with TRBJ2-7; 9 bases fit TRBD2. V dropped 5 bases and J dropped 2; count of bases not matched to a gene: 16. The CDR3 sequence is 18 residues long. Here the CDR3 reads CASSPSPISGRFTYEQYF. The CDR3 region has the DNA TGTGCCAGCAGTCCCAGCCCGATTAGCGGGAGATTCACCTACGAGCAGTACTTC.

V usage is TRBV29-1 and J usage is TRBJ1-5; a weak D match, TRBD1 (5 bases). The V gene's germline CDR1 is SQVTM and CDR2 ANQGSEA. CDR3 size: 13 residues. The germline V and J ends were trimmed by 7 bases and 5 bases, with 15 bases remaining between them. CDR3 DNA sequence: TGCAGCGGGTCAACGGGGGATTATCAGCCCCAGCATTTT. Protein sequence: CSGSTGDYQPQHF.

CDR3 sequence (DNA): TGTGCCAGCAGCGGTAGGGGGGGGGGCACAGATACGCAGTATTTT. Amino acid sequence: CASSGRGGGTDTQYF. This sequence joins TRBV9 and TRBJ2-3; a possible D gene is TRBD2 (7 bases). The length of the CDR3 is 15 residues. Between the trimmed V and J ends, which lost 3 bases and 1 base, there was a span of 12 bases. Germline assignment: CDR1 SGDLS and CDR2 YYNGEE.

In its sample, this clonotype was seen many times. The chain carries TRBV5-8 and TRBJ2-3, with 12 bases that match TRBD2. Germline V gives CDR1 SGHTS, CDR2 YDEGEE. Trimming cost V 4 bases and J 4 bases; bases outside gene matches: 7. This CDR3 has 16 amino acids. CDR3 region: CASSTTSGSLADTQYF. DNA for the CDR3: TGTGCCAGCAGCACGACTAGCGGGAGTCTAGCAGATACGCAGTATTTT.

This clonotype was seen just once. The chain carries TRBV10-2 and TRBJ1-2, with TRBD1 as a possible D gene (5 bases). With 6 bases removed from V and 6 bases from J, the gap between germline ends came to 17 bases. The CDR3 totals 14 residues. Germline values: CDR1 WSHSY, CDR2 SAAADI. The DNA for the CDR3 is TGCGCCAGCAGCGCCCTGGGGCCCCTGGATGGCTACACCTTC. Protein product: CASSALGPLDGYTF.

The chain recombines TRBV7-8 with TRBJ2-6; a weak D match, TRBD1 (8 bases). Between the trimmed V and J ends, which lost 5 bases and 2 bases, there was a span of 16 bases. This CDR3 has 17 amino acids. From germline, CDR1 is SGHVS and CDR2 FQNEAQ. CDR3 in DNA: TGTGCCAGCAGCACCCGGACAGGGAGGGCTGGGGCCAACGTCCTGACTTTC. Translating gives CASSTRTGRAGANVLTF.

This chain links TRBV4-1 with TRBJ2-5; TRBD2 matches at 16 bases. V lost 3 bases and J lost 2; bases outside the gene matches: 9. Germline loops: CDR1 MGHRA, CDR2 YSYEKL. The CDR3 loop spans 19 amino acids. CDR3 amino acids: CASSHPGLAGGPLQETQYF. The CDR3 DNA sequence: TGCGCCAGCAGCCACCCGGGACTAGCGGGAGGGCCCCTTCAAGAGACCCAGTACTTC.

The chain combines TRBV11-1 with TRBJ1-1; weak D call: TRBD1 (5 bases). The germline V gene encodes CDR1 SGHAT and CDR2 FQDESV (reference sequence). CDR3 length: 16 residues. V was shortened by 0 bases and J by 0 bases, with 11 bases between the two germline ends. The CDR3 loop is CASSLAPNRLNTEAFF. In DNA, the CDR3 is TGTGCCAGCAGCTTAGCGCCGAACAGGCTGAACACTGAAGCTTTCTTT.

This clonotype was seen a few times. V gene TRBV2 combines with J gene TRBJ1-1; D is ambiguous. Germline lookup yields CDR1 SNHLY and CDR2 FYNNEI. This CDR3 comprises 12 residues. V gave up 10 bases and J gave up 5 bases, with 14 bases separating them. CDR3 sequence (DNA): TGTGCCATCGGACTGTTATGGACTGAAGCTTTCTTT. It translates to CAIGLLWTEAFF.

This clonotype was seen many times. V and J are TRBV5-1 and TRBJ2-3; perhaps D is TRBD1 or TRBD2 (5 bases each). V dropped 6 bases and J dropped 1 base, with 15 bases sitting between them. Germline V CDR1 and CDR2: SGHRS, YFSETQ. This CDR3 spans 15 amino acids. The CDR3 DNA reads TGCGCCAGCACGCCACTAGGGGAGCGCACAGATACGCAGTATTTT. It specifies CASTPLGERTDTQYF.

Remarks on this clonotype: An end of the junction differs from the germline gene, which may be a read error. The chain carries TRBV20-1 and TRBJ1-1; D gene ambiguous. The CDR3 totals 14 residues. CDR1 and CDR2 from the germline V gene are DFQATT and SNEGSKA (reference sequence). The CDR3 DNA follows: TGCAGTGCCATACGTCGATTGATGAACGCTGAAGCTTTCTTT. This gives the protein CSAIRRLMNAEAFF.

Here the CDR3 reads CASSVASSGAFKYNEQFF. DNA for the CDR3: TGTGCCAGCAGCGTAGCGTCTAGCGGGGCCTTTAAGTACAATGAGCAGTTCTTC. The J gene is TRBJ2-1, the V gene TRBV9, with 9 nucleotides matching TRBD2. The V gene end was trimmed by 0 bases and the J gene end by 4 bases; junction bases not matched to a gene: 11. The CDR3 has 18 residues. Looked up from germline, CDR1 is SGDLS and CDR2 is YYNGEE.

Regarding this clonotype: The conserved phenylalanine or tryptophan normally closing the CDR3 is absent here, so this likely arose from a read error. It is unclear where the CDR3 begins or ends on the DNA, so no DNA is shown, and the CDR3 is as TCRdb lists it. The chain is built from TRBV5-1 and TRBJ2-7. Germline CDR1 and CDR2: SGHRS and YFSETQ. The CDR3 is 11 amino acids in total, end residues counted. CDR3 amino acids: CASSLRGYQNT.

Worth noting for this clonotype: Since a much larger clone is just one base distant, this may be a read error. The CDR3: CASMSRTGGYNEQFF. In nucleotides, the CDR3 is TGTGCCAGTATGTCCAGGACAGGGGGGTACAATGAGCAGTTCTTC. The chain recombines TRBV19 with TRBJ2-1; 10 bases match TRBD1. The CDR3 sequence is 15 residues long. The V and J ends lost 7 bases and 4 bases, in that order; junction bases with no gene match: 7. Germline lookup yields CDR1 LNHDA and CDR2 SQIVND (reference sequence).

This chain joins TRBV5-1 and TRBJ2-3; TRBD1 agrees at 8 bases. The CDR3 totals 16 residues. The germline V gene encodes CDR1 SGHRS and CDR2 YFSETQ. With V trimmed by 0 bases and J by 0 bases, 3 bases remained unmatched. CDR3 nucleotide sequence: TGCGCCAGCAGCTTGGGGACAGGGCAGAGCACAGATACGCAGTATTTT. Amino acid sequence: CASSLGTGQSTDTQYF. Together with reference TRBV5-1 and TRBJ2-3, the CDR3 gives the full variable domain: KAGVTQTPRYLIKTRGQQVTLSCSPISGHRSVSWYQQTPGQGLQFLFEYFSETQRNKGNFPGRFSGRQFSNSRSEMNVSTLELGDSALYLCASSLGTGQSTDTQYFGPGTRLTVL.

The chain carries TRBV7-9 and TRBJ1-6, with 9 bases identical to TRBD1. CDR3 length: 15 amino acids. V lost 0 bases and J lost 9; bases outside the gene matches: 3. Germline V gene sequence: CDR1 SEHNR, CDR2 FQNEAQ (reference sequence). The CDR3 nucleotides read TGTGCCAGCAGCTTAGCTGAGACAGGGGGTTCACCCCTCCACTTT. Translating it yields CASSLAETGGSPLHF.

The rearrangement joins TRBV7-3 to TRBJ2-3; possibly TRBD2 for D (5 bases). This CDR3 is built from 13 residues. The germline V and J ends were trimmed by 0 bases and 4 bases, with 5 bases remaining between them. Germline lookup yields CDR1 SGHTA and CDR2 FQGTGA. CDR3 DNA: TGTGCCAGCAGCTTAACGCGGGCAGATACGCAGTATTTT. It translates to CASSLTRADTQYF.

The chain employs TRBV11-2 and TRBJ2-3, with a tentative D call TRBD2 (6 bases). Germline CDR1 SGHAT, CDR2 FQNNGV. V was cut by 2 bases and J by 2 bases, with 8 bases left in between. This CDR3 is built from 14 residues. The CDR3 loop is CASSLTSPTDTQYF. DNA for the CDR3: TGTGCCAGCAGCTTAACTAGCCCCACAGATACGCAGTATTTT.